Sequencing of this T cell receptor (beta chain) was carried out in a study of blood T cell repertoires in COVID-19. About the research overall: From the United States, Italy and Spain came samples of acute and convalescent COVID-19. PBMCs, B-cell-depleted T cells, or T cells provided the cDNA or gDNA that made up the material.

Original processing methods: Counts of nucleated cells, estimated from reference gene primer amplification, were obtained. Libraries were prepared by immunoSEQ multiplex PCR; TCRdb keeps only in-frame clonotypes and omits some of them. V and J calls plus clone size are reproduced from that table; the DNA served to infer D and trimming. The table lists 200,000 or so clones, roughly 79% of them singletons, with 15% to 20% in the top ten. The CDR3 is 14 residues long. V gave up 4 bases and J gave up 4 bases, with 13 bases separating them. CDR1 is MNHEY and CDR2 is SMNVEV in the germline V gene (reference sequence).

Sequencing input: peripheral blood. The clonotype originates from a man aged 60 to 69 with active or convalescent COVID-19. The chain is built from TRBV27 and TRBJ2-5, with D maybe TRBD2 (5 bases). This CDR3 reads CASSSLFAGETQYF. CDR3 bases: TGTGCCAGCAGTTCTCTCTTTGCGGGAGAGACCCAGTACTTC.